The clone carrying this TCR beta chain was observed many times. The CDR3 runs 15 residues. The V and J ends lost 6 bases and 2 bases respectively, with 16 bases between them. Germline-derived CDR1 and CDR2 are SNHLY and FYNNEI. This sample stems from a study of CD8+CD57+ T cells in acquired aplastic anemia. The template for TCR beta VDJ and CDR3 sequence profiling was genomic DNA. TCRdb re-derived calls from the reads in MiXCR, one entry per CDR3 protein. In the table there are some 200,000 distinct CDR3 sequences, 34% of which are singletons. The chain joins TRBV2 to TRBJ1-2, with TRBD1 as a possible D gene (5 bases). Material: sorted CD4+, CD8+, or CD8+CD57+ T cells (not recorded which) from PBMCs. The clonotype originates from a human donor in good health, serving as a control. The CDR3 DNA sequence: TGTGCCAGCAGCCTTGAAAGGGGTCCCAACTATGGCTACACCTTC. This encodes CASSLERGPNYGYTF.